This TCR beta chain is drawn from a study of CXCR3-negative and CXCR3-positive naive CD8 T cells. Study details: The TRB read total, 120 million to 150 million, broke down to about 1.5 +/- 0.3 million reads per library. Whole-study findings and limits: Similar TRBV-TRBJ usage characterized naive CXCR3-negative and CXCR3-positive cells; memory cells differed. Naive subsets had comparable surface CD5; TCR strength was inferred from TRB CDR3 properties.

Regarding this clonotype: What it binds is unknown.

UMI-tagged TRB cDNA libraries were built via 5' RACE. No DNA is given; TCRdb re-called the 5' RACE reads and lists each CDR3 protein once. The ten most abundant clones cover under 15% of a sample with about 41,000 distinct CDR3 sequences. In germline, CDR1 is SQVTM, CDR2 ANQGSEA. CDR3 length equals 17 residues. The TCR originated in a human donor in good health. Some clones in this sample may be carry-over from other donors' samples. Sequencing was performed on memory CD8+ T cells from blood. The V call is TRBV29-1, the J call TRBJ2-7; TCRdb calls TRBD2, which cannot be checked without DNA. This chain's CDR3 is CSVDTSLAGKTVNEQYF.